One and the same sample provided the 17 T cell receptor beta chains below, sequenced in a study of blood T cells in healthy people across ages. Primed by a sample-barcoded 5' primer and a J-beta primer mix, a second PCR proceeded for 7 to 11 cycles. Using its own MiXCR run on the 5' RACE reads, TCRdb lists one record per CDR3 protein. The repertoire holds fewer than 1.5 million distinct CDR3 sequences, with 42% as singletons. The sequenced sample consisted of blood. Receptors were obtained from a woman between 18 and 29 years old in good health.

This clonotype occurred a few times. This chain's CDR3 is CASSSIPETGRIGEQYF. The CDR3 nucleotides read TGCGCCAGCAGCTCGATCCCCGAGACAGGGAGGATTGGCGAGCAGTACTTC. J is TRBJ2-7 and V is TRBV4-1; a possible D gene is TRBD1 (7 bases). This CDR3 is built from 17 residues. Trimming left V 5 bases short and J 6 bases short, with 26 bases between. Germline values: CDR1 MGHRA, CDR2 YSYEKL.

The chain employs TRBV6-5 and TRBJ2-1; weak D call: TRBD1 (6 bases). The CDR3 is made up of 15 amino acids. Germline CDR1 and CDR2: MNHEY and SVGAGI. The ends were cut back, 6 bases at V and 0 bases at J, with 12 bases in the middle. The CDR3 loop reads CASRNDRSSYNEQFF. Written as DNA, the CDR3 is TGTGCCAGCAGGAACGACAGGAGCTCCTACAATGAGCAGTTCTTC.

The chain carries TRBV21-1 and TRBJ2-1. TRBV21-1 is labeled a pseudogene. CDR3 length equals 12 residues. CDR3 DNA: TGTGCCAGCAGCTGTCGATCGGGTGAGCAGTTCTTC. Translated: CASSCRSGEQFF.

This clonotype has only a few counts. The chain has TRBV4-2 and TRBJ2-5, with 7 nucleotides matching TRBD2. This CDR3 is 18 amino acids long. V lost 2 bases to trimming and J lost 4 bases; unmatched junction nucleotides: 16. Germline V CDR1 and CDR2: LGHNA, YNFKEQ. CDR3 region: CASSQKGAGGGRGETQYF. In DNA form, the CDR3 reads TGTGCCAGCAGCCAAAAAGGGGCCGGCGGGGGTCGAGGAGAGACCCAGTACTTC.

This clonotype was observed a few times. The genes are TRBV27 and TRBJ2-3; TRBD2 might be the D (7 bases). V gave up 3 bases and J gave up 0 bases, with 13 bases separating them. Germline V CDR1 and CDR2: MNHEY, SMNVEV (reference sequence). This CDR3 contains 16 residues. This CDR3 reads CASSLWGRGSTDTQYF. The DNA for the CDR3 is TGTGCCAGCAGTTTGTGGGGGCGGGGGAGCACAGATACGCAGTATTTT.

A few counts support this clonotype. V usage is TRBV14 and J usage is TRBJ2-1; D perhaps matches TRBD2 (6 bases). Germline V lookup: CDR1 SGHDN, CDR2 FVKESK. This CDR3 is built from 13 residues. The V gene lost 1 base and the J gene lost 10 bases, with 11 bases spanning the gap. CDR3 sequence: CASSQGIREEQFF. As DNA, the CDR3 is TGTGCCAGCAGCCAAGGAATCCGGGAGGAGCAGTTCTTC.

The chain has TRBV29-1 and TRBJ2-1; 9 bases agree with TRBD2. Germline CDR1 is SQVTM and CDR2 is ANQGSEA. V lost 8 bases and J lost 5; bases outside the gene matches: 16. This CDR3 has 16 amino acids. CDR3 in amino acids: CSPVFRGTSQNNEQFF. The CDR3 region has the DNA TGCAGCCCCGTATTTCGGGGGACTAGCCAGAACAATGAGCAGTTCTTC.

The CDR3 nucleotides are TGTGCCAGCACCACCATCATTGGCCTCTTTGAGGGGACCCAGTACTTC. It specifies CASTTIIGLFEGTQYF. The V gene is TRBV12-3 or TRBV12-4, the J gene TRBJ2-5; possible D gene TRBD2, 5 bases. CDR3 length: 16 residues. The germline V and J ends were trimmed by 7 bases and 7 bases, with 25 bases remaining between them.

This chain connects TRBV7-9 to TRBJ2-4; 10 bases are shared with TRBD1. V shed 5 bases and J 13 bases; nucleotides not matched to a gene: 17. Germline V gene data show CDR1 as SEHNR and CDR2 as FQNEAQ (reference sequence). The CDR3 runs to 16 residues. DNA for the CDR3: TGTGCCAGCAGCCCACGGGACAGGGGAACCCTTTGGGAGCAGTACTTC. It encodes CASSPRDRGTLWEQYF.

The chain employs TRBV5-1 and TRBJ2-5; D not certain. This CDR3 has 13 residues. Germline V gene data show CDR1 as SGHRS and CDR2 as YFSETQ. Trimming left V 5 bases short and J 0 bases short, with 8 bases between. CDR3 nucleotides: TGCGCCAGCAGATGGAGTAACCAAGAGACCCAGTACTTC. This sequence encodes CASRWSNQETQYF.

The chain uses TRBV21-1 and TRBJ2-7; the DNA was not used to check the table's D call, TRBD2. TRBV21-1 is a pseudogene segment. The CDR3 contains 14 residues. CDR3 residues: CASTQRVNSYEQYF. CDR3 DNA sequence: TGTGCCAGCACCCAGCGGGTGAACTCCTACGAGCAGTACTTC.

The rearrangement links TRBV5-1 to TRBJ2-3, with 7 positions matching TRBD2. Germline trimming cut 4 bases from V and 1 base from J; bases unmatched to any gene: 6. The CDR3 consists of 15 residues. CDR1 and CDR2 from the germline V gene are SGHRS and YFSETQ. CDR3 DNA sequence: TGCGCCAGCAGCCCAGAAGCGGGGCGCACAGATACGCAGTATTTT. Protein sequence: CASSPEAGRTDTQYF.

The gene calls are TRBV5-1 and TRBJ2-1, with a weak D call TRBD2 (6 bases). Germline CDR1 SGHRS, CDR2 YFSETQ. This CDR3 contains 15 residues. V was clipped by 4 bases and J by 2 bases, with 13 bases between them. DNA of the CDR3: TGCGCCAGCAGCCTCCGGGGACTCACCTACAATGAGCAGTTCTTC. It encodes CASSLRGLTYNEQFF.

The J gene is TRBJ2-4, the V gene TRBV6-5; tentatively, D is TRBD1 or TRBD2 (5 bases each). Trimming took off 5 bases at V and 9 bases at J, with 20 bases between the two ends. CDR1 is MNHEY, CDR2 SVGAGI, per germline. The CDR3 consists of 15 residues. The CDR3 here is CASSPSSGRWSIQYF. CDR3 bases: TGTGCCAGCAGTCCGTCATCGGGGCGGTGGAGCATTCAGTACTTC.

This clonotype was seen more than once but under ten times. The rearrangement links TRBV28 to TRBJ1-1, with D perhaps matching TRBD1 (6 bases). Germline V lookup: CDR1 MDHEN, CDR2 SYDVKM. The V end was cut by 5 bases, the J end by 5 bases, with 21 bases between. The CDR3 extends over 16 amino acids. The CDR3, as DNA: TGTGCCAGCAGTCCCATTCAGGGGATCGGGGAAACTGAAGCTTTCTTT. It translates to CASSPIQGIGETEAFF.

The chain employs TRBV6-5 and TRBJ1-2; TRBD1 matches at 12 bases. With V trimmed by 6 bases and J by 4 bases, 9 bases remained unmatched. This CDR3 has 16 residues. CDR1 and CDR2 from the germline V gene are MNHEY and SVGAGI. The CDR3 nucleotides read TGTGCCAGCAGCCCTCCGGGACAGGGGGCGATCTATGGCTACACCTTC. Amino acid sequence: CASSPPGQGAIYGYTF.

The chain is built from TRBV4-2 and TRBJ2-5; TRBD2 matches 16 bases. CDR3 size: 19 residues. Germline lookup yields CDR1 LGHNA and CDR2 YNFKEQ. V gave up 1 base and J gave up 11 bases; unmatched junction bases: 16. The DNA for the CDR3 is TGTGCCAGCAGCCAAGGCTCCGGGACTAGCGGGAGGGCCTTTTCTGAGCAGTACTTC. It is translated as CASSQGSGTSGRAFSEQYF.